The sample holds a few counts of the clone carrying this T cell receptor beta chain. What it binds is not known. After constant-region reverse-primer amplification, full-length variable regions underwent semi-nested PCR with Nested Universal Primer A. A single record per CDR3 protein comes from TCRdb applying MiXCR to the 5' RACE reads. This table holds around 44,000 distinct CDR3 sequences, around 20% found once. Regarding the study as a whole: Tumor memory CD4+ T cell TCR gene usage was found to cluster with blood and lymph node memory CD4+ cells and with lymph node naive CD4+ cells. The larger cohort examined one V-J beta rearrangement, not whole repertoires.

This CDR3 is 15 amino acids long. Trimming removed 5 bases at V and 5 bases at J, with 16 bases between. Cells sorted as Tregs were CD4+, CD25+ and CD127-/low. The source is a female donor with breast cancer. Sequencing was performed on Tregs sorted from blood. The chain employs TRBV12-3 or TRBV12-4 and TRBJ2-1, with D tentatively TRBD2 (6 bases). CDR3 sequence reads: CASSGVELAHNEQFF. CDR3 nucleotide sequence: TGTGCCAGCAGTGGTGTGGAACTAGCTCACAATGAGCAGTTCTTC.